Following are 22 T cell receptor beta chains from one sample sequenced in a study of Graves' ophthalmopathy and Graves' hyperthyroidism. Amplified TCR beta CDR3 regions were obtained using RNA transcripts as template. RT-PCR in the first round used HTBI primers; a second-round multiplex PCR followed. From the multiplex PCR reads, TCRdb called clonotypes with MiXCR, one entry per CDR3 protein. This sample has 200,000 to 250,000 distinct CDR3 sequences, with under 30% found just once. Sequences were obtained from peripheral blood. The receptors derive from a man aged 45-60 years with Graves' ophthalmopathy.

The sample holds many counts of this clonotype. This may be a read error: a much more frequent sequence differs by one nucleotide. The V and J genes are TRBV11-2 and TRBJ2-7, with TRBD2 matching 12 bases. The CDR3 totals 14 residues. Germline values: CDR1 SGHAT, CDR2 FQNNGV. The CDR3: CTSRRLAGDYEQYF. The CDR3 coding sequence is TGTACCAGCAGGAGACTAGCGGGAGACTACGAGCAGTACTTC.

This clonotype was seen more than once but under ten times. The chain combines TRBV3-1 with TRBJ2-7, with TRBD2 identical over 9 bases. CDR1 and CDR2 (germline): LGHDT, YNNKEL (reference sequence). With 0 bases clipped from V and 0 bases from J, the junction kept 12 bases outside the gene matches. This CDR3 region has 19 residues. CDR3 sequence (DNA): TGTGCCAGCAGCCAAGACGGGATCCCTAGCGGGGAGAGCTCCTACGAGCAGTACTTC. Its translation: CASSQDGIPSGESSYEQYF.

In this sample, this clonotype turned up many times. This chain links TRBV12-3 or TRBV12-4 with TRBJ1-2; D gene ambiguous. V was trimmed by 1 base and J by 4 bases, leaving 4 bases between them. There are 12 residues in the CDR3. The CDR3 bases are TGTGCCAGCAGTTTAGGCAGCTATGGCTACACCTTC. Its protein is CASSLGSYGYTF.

This clonotype was seen many times. The J gene is TRBJ2-7, the V gene TRBV5-5; TRBD2 aligns across 12 bases. CDR3 length equals 15 residues. The V and J ends lost 6 bases and 2 bases, in that order; junction bases with no gene match: 6. CDR1 is SGHKS, CDR2 YYEKEE, per germline (reference sequence). CDR3 in amino acids: CASKLGLAGPYEQYF. The CDR3 coding sequence is TGTGCCAGCAAGCTAGGACTAGCGGGACCCTACGAGCAGTACTTC.

This clonotype was recorded many times. This rearrangement joins TRBV27 to TRBJ2-7; 9 bases align to TRBD2. The CDR3 consists of 15 residues. J was trimmed by 3 bases and V by 9 bases; bases with no gene match: 12. From germline, CDR1 is MNHEY and CDR2 SMNVEV (reference sequence). The CDR3 region is CASTPAGGVGYEQYF. CDR3 nucleotide sequence: TGTGCCAGTACACCCGCGGGGGGGGTTGGCTACGAGCAGTACTTC.

The chain links TRBV28 to TRBJ1-2; the match to TRBD1 covers 9 bases. CDR1 is MDHEN and CDR2 is SYDVKM in the germline V gene. This CDR3 is built from 15 residues. J lost 4 bases, V lost 6 bases, and 9 bases had no gene match. This chain's CDR3 is CASRETGGSGYGYTF. DNA of the CDR3: TGTGCCAGCAGGGAGACAGGGGGTAGTGGCTATGGCTACACCTTC.

The rearrangement uses TRBV6-2 or TRBV6-3 and TRBJ1-2; possible D gene TRBD1, 6 bases. V was trimmed by 5 bases and J by 4 bases, leaving 14 bases between them. This CDR3 comprises 14 residues. Germline CDR1 MNHEY, CDR2 SVGEGT. DNA for the CDR3: TGTGCCAGCAGTCTCTGGACAGAACTCTATGGCTACACCTTC. Encoded protein: CASSLWTELYGYTF.

This chain uses TRBV6-1 with TRBJ2-7; D might be TRBD2 (6 bases). Germline V gives CDR1 MNHNS, CDR2 SASEGT. V lost 6 bases to trimming and J lost 3 bases, with 9 bases between them. The CDR3 length is 12 residues. The CDR3 nucleotides are TGTGCCAGCAGGCCGACTAGCTACGAGCAGTACTTC. It specifies CASRPTSYEQYF.

The genes are TRBV7-8 and TRBJ2-4; perhaps TRBD1 as D (6 bases). This CDR3 comprises 12 residues. The germline CDR1 and CDR2 sequences are SGHVS and FQNEAQ. V was clipped by 6 bases and J by 7 bases, with 10 bases between them. In DNA form, the CDR3 reads TGTGCCAGCAGTTTTCAGGGGAACATTCAGTACTTC. Protein sequence: CASSFQGNIQYF.

The chain has TRBV12-3 or TRBV12-4 and TRBJ2-5; 7 nucleotides line up with TRBD1. The CDR3 extends over 17 amino acids. The junction had 11 bases not matched to a gene; V was cut back by 1 base and J by 3 bases. The CDR3 region is CASSLVTPTGLKETQYF. CDR3 DNA: TGTGCCAGCAGTTTAGTTACCCCGACAGGGCTTAAAGAGACCCAGTACTTC.

This clonotype was recorded at least ten times. The rearrangement joins TRBV4-1 to TRBJ1-2, with TRBD1 matching over 9 bases. The V segment lost 1 base and the J segment 7 bases; nucleotides outside the gene matches: 10. The germline CDR1 and CDR2 sequences are MGHRA and YSYEKL. CDR3 length: 16 amino acids. The CDR3 loop reads CASSQGRTGVTFGYTF. The CDR3 nucleotides read TGCGCCAGCAGCCAAGGCCGGACAGGGGTTACGTTTGGCTACACCTTC.

This clonotype was recorded many times. As DNA, the CDR3 is TGTGCCAGCTCGGCGGAATTGGCCAAAAACATTCAGTACTTC. Protein sequence: CASSAELAKNIQYF. The V call is TRBV12-3 or TRBV12-4, the J call TRBJ2-4, with unresolved D. The V end was cut by 8 bases, the J end by 1 base, with 12 bases between. This CDR3 is built from 14 residues.

Comment on this clonotype: An end of the junction differs from the germline gene, which may be a read error. The chain employs TRBV6-2 or TRBV6-3 and TRBJ1-2; 7 bases map to TRBD1. Per the germline V gene, CDR1 is MNHEY and CDR2 is SVGEGT. The CDR3 has 15 amino acids. In DNA form, the CDR3 reads TGTGCCAGCAGTTACGAGGGGGCACAAAACTATTGCTACACCTTC. Translating it yields CASSYEGAQNYCYTF.

This clonotype was found many times. The J gene is TRBJ1-1, the V gene TRBV18, with D hard to call. CDR1 is KGHSH, CDR2 LQKENI, per germline. The germline V and J ends were trimmed by 3 bases and 3 bases, with 8 bases remaining between them. The CDR3 has 13 residues. CDR3 DNA sequence: TGTGCCAGCTCACCCCGCCGGGACACTGAAGCTTTCTTT. This sequence encodes CASSPRRDTEAFF.

The chain is built from TRBV4-2 and TRBJ1-2; D gene uncertain. Germline CDR1 reads LGHNA; CDR2 reads YNFKEQ. Deletions cut 3 bases from V and 6 bases from J, with 11 bases between. This CDR3 contains 13 residues. CDR3 residues: CASSQSIKDGYTF. The DNA for the CDR3 is TGTGCCAGCAGCCAGTCAATCAAGGATGGCTACACCTTC.

This clonotype was found many times. This chain links TRBV12-3 or TRBV12-4 with TRBJ2-7; D is tentatively TRBD1 or TRBD2 (5 bases each). The CDR3 consists of 14 residues. The germline V and J ends were trimmed by 1 base and 2 bases, with 9 bases remaining between them. In nucleotides, the CDR3 is TGTGCCAGCAGTTTAGGGGTGGGGGCCTACGAGCAGTACTTC. Translated: CASSLGVGAYEQYF.

This clonotype has a count of ten or more. V and J are TRBV28 and TRBJ1-2; D may be TRBD1 (6 bases). Germline V CDR1 and CDR2: MDHEN, SYDVKM. The CDR3 has 14 amino acids. V shed 2 bases and J shed 0 bases, with 7 bases lying between them. The CDR3 DNA follows: TGTGCCAGCAGTTTAAGACAGGCTAACTATGGCTACACCTTC. It is translated as CASSLRQANYGYTF.

This clonotype was detected ten times or more. The chain links TRBV20-1 to TRBJ2-7; TRBD2 is a possible D gene (6 bases). Trimming took off 1 base at V and 3 bases at J, with 13 bases between the two ends. Germline V gives CDR1 DFQATT, CDR2 SNEGSKA (reference sequence). The CDR3 length is 14 residues. The CDR3 sequence: CSARGGLPDYEQYF. Here the CDR3 DNA reads TGCAGTGCTAGAGGGGGACTCCCTGACTACGAGCAGTACTTC.

The CDR3 spells CASSYRDRALSYGYTF. The CDR3 region has the DNA TGTGCCAGCAGTTATCGGGACAGGGCGCTAAGCTATGGCTACACCTTC. The chain couples TRBV6-2 or TRBV6-3 to TRBJ1-2, with 9 bases lining up with TRBD1. Losses at the gene ends were 3 bases for V and 4 bases for J; bases not matched to a gene: 9. The CDR3 is 16 residues long. Germline-derived CDR1 and CDR2 are MNHEY and SVGEGT.

This clonotype was detected ten times or more. The chain carries TRBV28 and TRBJ2-7; 8 bases map to TRBD2. V was clipped by 6 bases and J by 5 bases; unmatched bases: 9. The CDR3 sequence is 14 residues long. Germline-derived CDR1 and CDR2 are MDHEN and SYDVKM. CDR3 nucleotide sequence: TGTGCCAGCAGAAATCTAGCGGGTCGGAACGAGCAGTACTTC. Translating gives CASRNLAGRNEQYF.

This clonotype was seen ten or more times. This chain links TRBV20-1 with TRBJ1-3; unclear D gene. CDR1 and CDR2 (germline): DFQATT, SNEGSKA (reference sequence). This CDR3 contains 13 residues. Deletions cut 1 base from V and 4 bases from J, with 8 bases between. The CDR3 protein is CSARAWRGNTIYF. CDR3 nucleotide sequence: TGCAGTGCTAGAGCTTGGAGAGGAAACACCATATATTTT.

Ten or more counts support this clonotype. The chain is built from TRBV19 and TRBJ2-7, with 9 bases aligning to TRBD1. This CDR3 comprises 16 residues. The germline V gene has CDR1 LNHDA and CDR2 SQIVND (reference sequence). After removal of 9 bases from V and 1 base from J, the junction contained 13 bases not matched to a gene. This CDR3 reads CASQLPGQGISYEQYF. The CDR3 nucleotides read TGTGCCAGCCAACTCCCGGGACAGGGAATTTCCTACGAGCAGTACTTC.